The 11 T cell receptor beta chains given below trace back to one sample, sequenced in a study of shared clonotypes between healthy human individuals. The data were produced by immunoSEQ multiplex PCR, yet TCRdb's version contains in-frame clones alone and is incomplete. The sample shows under 2,000,000 clones, over 85% of them seen only once. The naive CD8 fraction comprised CD45RO-negative cells positively selected for CCR7 and excluded terminally differentiated effector memory CD45RA+ cells. Material: naive CD8+ T cells sorted from blood. The receptors come from a man aged 18 to 30 in good health.

CDR3 sequence: CASSGRGRVTGELFF. The CDR3 bases are TGTGCCAGCAGCGGCAGGGGGCGGGTCACCGGGGAGCTGTTTTTT. The rearrangement uses TRBV6-1 and TRBJ2-2; 8 bases are shared with TRBD1. Losses at the gene ends were 6 bases for V and 4 bases for J; bases not matched to a gene: 7. Germline V lookup: CDR1 MNHNS, CDR2 SASEGT. The CDR3 covers 15 residues.

J is TRBJ2-1 and V is TRBV6-1; no firm D call. Trimming took 7 bases from V and 4 from J, leaving 14 bases between them. This CDR3 comprises 14 residues. Germline V gene data show CDR1 as MNHNS and CDR2 as SASEGT. CDR3 loop: CASKSPSAYNEQFF. For the CDR3, the DNA is TGTGCCAGCAAATCCCCCTCGGCTTACAATGAGCAGTTCTTC.

J is TRBJ1-1 and V is TRBV4-1; the match to TRBD1 covers 7 bases. The CDR3 runs 13 residues. Trimming cost V 4 bases and J 4 bases; bases outside gene matches: 3. Germline V gene lookup returns CDR1 MGHRA and CDR2 YSYEKL. CDR3: CASSRTGSTEAFF. CDR3 nucleotides: TGCGCCAGCAGCCGGACAGGTAGCACTGAAGCTTTCTTT.

The chain links TRBV28 to TRBJ2-1; maybe TRBD2 (5 bases). The germline CDR1 and CDR2 sequences are MDHEN and SYDVKM. CDR3 length: 15 residues. V dropped 8 bases and J dropped 0 bases, with 14 bases sitting between them. The CDR3 sequence is CASVAGSFSYNEQFF. The CDR3 DNA follows: TGTGCCAGCGTTGCGGGCAGCTTCTCCTACAATGAGCAGTTCTTC.

In regard to this clone: This same CDR3 is encoded by further DNA sequences in the sample. The chain uses TRBV7-9 and TRBJ2-7; 7 positions agree with TRBD2. Looked up from germline, CDR1 is SEHNR and CDR2 is FQNEAQ (reference sequence). This CDR3 contains 13 residues. Trimming removed 5 bases from V and 3 bases from J; junction bases left unmatched: 4. The CDR3: CASSPSGGYEQYF. The CDR3 nucleotides read TGTGCCAGCAGCCCCTCGGGGGGCTACGAGCAGTACTTC.

This chain links TRBV27 with TRBJ2-3; 8 bases align to TRBD2. V lost 4 bases to trimming and J lost 0 bases; unmatched junction nucleotides: 3. Germline V gene lookup returns CDR1 MNHEY and CDR2 SMNVEV (reference sequence). The CDR3 covers 15 residues. The CDR3 coding sequence is TGTGCCAGCAGTTACACTAGCGGAAGCACAGATACGCAGTATTTT. Protein product: CASSYTSGSTDTQYF.

This clone was recorded once. The chain combines TRBV5-4 with TRBJ1-1; perhaps TRBD1 as D (5 bases). Between the trimmed V and J ends, which lost 5 bases and 5 bases, there was a span of 10 bases. The CDR3 contains 12 residues. Per germline, CDR1 SGHNT and CDR2 YYREEE (reference sequence). CDR3 protein: CASSPWGTEAFF. The CDR3 DNA sequence: TGTGCCAGCAGTCCTTGGGGGACTGAAGCTTTCTTT.

The gene calls are TRBV21-1 and TRBJ1-5. TRBV21-1 is assigned pseudogene status. The CDR3 covers 15 residues. CDR3 residues: CASSPPAVGGQPQHF. CDR3 coding DNA: TGTGCCAGCAGCCCTCCGGCAGTCGGGGGTCAGCCCCAGCATTTT.

V and J are TRBV4-1 and TRBJ1-2; the D is unclear. V was cut by 1 base and J by 4 bases, with 13 bases left in between. Germline V lookup: CDR1 MGHRA, CDR2 YSYEKL. The length of the CDR3 is 15 residues. This CDR3 reads CASSQGTAITYGYTF. CDR3 in DNA: TGCGCCAGCAGCCAAGGGACCGCCATCACCTATGGCTACACCTTC.

The V gene is TRBV6-5, the J gene TRBJ1-3; no reliable D call. Germline-derived CDR1 and CDR2 are MNHEY and SVGAGI. Between the trimmed V and J ends, which lost 5 bases and 3 bases, there was a span of 14 bases. The CDR3 contains 15 residues. The CDR3 is CASSPSALIGNTIYF. As DNA, the CDR3 is TGTGCCAGCAGTCCTTCTGCATTGATTGGAAACACCATATATTTT.

This chain uses TRBV6-1 with TRBJ1-3, with D unclear. The CDR3 runs 17 residues. Trimming pared 2 bases from V and 0 bases from J, leaving 14 bases between. Germline loops: CDR1 MNHNS, CDR2 SASEGT. The CDR3 is CASSELRTLNSGNTIYF. The CDR3 DNA sequence: TGTGCCAGCAGTGAATTAAGGACTTTAAACTCTGGAAACACCATATATTTT.